This passage covers 15 T cell receptor beta chains from one sample sequenced in a study of OX40 agonist ivuxolimab in advanced cancers. The protocol was immunoSEQ multiplex PCR, while the TCRdb copy is restricted to in-frame clones and leaves out a portion. This sample has some 100,000 clones, with around 90% found just once. The sequencing here drew on CD4+ or CD8+ T cells sorted from blood, taken in a trial of the OX40 agonist ivuxolimab. These receptors were taken from an adult with an advanced solid tumor such as melanoma, head and neck, liver or kidney cancer.

The chain combines TRBV5-4 with TRBJ2-7; 7 bases match TRBD2. The CDR3 is 15 residues long. The J segment lost 7 bases and the V segment lost 3 bases, leaving 13 bases of the junction unmatched. Germline values: CDR1 SGHNT, CDR2 YYREEE (reference sequence). Written as DNA, the CDR3 is TGTGCCAGCAGCTCTGGGTACGGCCCCGGGAGGGAGCAGTACTTC. Encoded protein: CASSSGYGPGREQYF.

This clone was observed once. CDR3 loop: CASSSIAGFTDTQYF. The CDR3 DNA sequence: TGTGCCAGCAGTTCCATAGCGGGGTTCACAGATACGCAGTATTTT. The chain carries TRBV27 and TRBJ2-3, with 8 positions matching TRBD2. This CDR3 is built from 15 residues. Germline V lookup: CDR1 MNHEY, CDR2 SMNVEV (reference sequence). The ends lost 4 bases at V and 2 bases at J; junction bases unmatched: 5.

CDR3 region: CASSLSPLNIQYF. CDR3 DNA sequence: TGTGCCAGCAGTTTATCCCCACTGAACATTCAGTACTTC. J is TRBJ2-4 and V is TRBV27; D uncertain. CDR3 length equals 13 residues. The germline CDR1 and CDR2 sequences are MNHEY and SMNVEV (reference sequence). Between the trimmed V and J ends, which lost 0 bases and 7 bases, there was a span of 7 bases.

The chain recombines TRBV6-1 with TRBJ2-7; 7 positions match TRBD2. Germline V gives CDR1 MNHNS, CDR2 SASEGT. CDR3 length: 14 residues. V shed 6 bases and J 4 bases; nucleotides not matched to a gene: 9. CDR3 DNA sequence: TGTGCCAGCAGCGGAGTGGGGGGGGTTTACGAGCAGTACTTC. It is translated as CASSGVGGVYEQYF.

The chain couples TRBV10-3 to TRBJ1-1; 10 bases match TRBD1. The CDR3 totals 14 residues. Germline values: CDR1 ENHRY, CDR2 SYGVKD. Germline trimming cut 2 bases from V and 11 bases from J; bases unmatched to any gene: 8. CDR3 nucleotide sequence: TGTGCCATCAGTGAGGGGGACAGGGGAATGTGGGCTTTCTTT. As protein: CAISEGDRGMWAFF.

This clone was seen just once. This chain uses TRBV11-2 with TRBJ2-7; either TRBD1 or TRBD2 may fit D (5 bases each). Trimming pared 1 base from V and 4 bases from J, leaving 14 bases between. Germline lookup yields CDR1 SGHAT and CDR2 FQNNGV. The CDR3 is 15 amino acids. The CDR3 reads CASSLGWDPSYEQYF. In DNA form, the CDR3 reads TGTGCCAGCAGCTTAGGGTGGGACCCCTCTTACGAGCAGTACTTC.

This chain joins TRBV27 and TRBJ2-7, with 7 bases matching TRBD1. The CDR3 loop spans 14 amino acids. Per the germline V gene, CDR1 is MNHEY and CDR2 is SMNVEV (reference sequence). V gave up 4 bases and J gave up 4 bases; unmatched junction bases: 7. The CDR3 here is CASSWGQSIYEQYF. Written as DNA, the CDR3 is TGTGCCAGCAGTTGGGGACAGAGTATTTACGAGCAGTACTTC.

In this sample, this clone turned up once. The chain joins TRBV29-1 to TRBJ2-3; 10 bases map to TRBD2. Unmatched junction bases numbered 8, after V lost 5 bases and J lost 3 bases. There are 15 residues in the CDR3. In germline, CDR1 is SQVTM, CDR2 ANQGSEA. For the CDR3, the DNA is TGCAGCGTTCCTGGTCTAGCGGGGGCTACAGATACGCAGTATTTT. Protein: CSVPGLAGATDTQYF.

This clone has a single count. The chain combines TRBV28 with TRBJ2-7; possibly TRBD2 for D (5 bases). The CDR3 is 14 amino acids. V shed 6 bases and J shed 1 base, with 13 bases lying between them. The germline gives CDR1 MDHEN, CDR2 SYDVKM. The CDR3 spells CASRFRELSYEQYF. In DNA form, the CDR3 reads TGTGCCAGCAGATTCCGGGAACTTTCCTACGAGCAGTACTTC.

The gene calls are TRBV2 and TRBJ2-7; tentative D call: TRBD1 (5 bases). Per germline, CDR1 SNHLY and CDR2 FYNNEI. The CDR3 extends over 12 amino acids. The V end was cut by 8 bases, the J end by 8 bases, with 16 bases between. This CDR3 is CASEVQTDQQYF. The DNA of the CDR3 is TGTGCCAGCGAAGTCCAGACAGACCAGCAGTACTTC.

V and J are TRBV5-1 and TRBJ1-2, with a weak D call TRBD1 (6 bases). The CDR3 is 15 amino acids. V shed 0 bases and J shed 1 base, with 10 bases lying between them. Looked up from germline, CDR1 is SGHRS and CDR2 is YFSETQ. The CDR3 bases are TGCGCCAGCAGCTTGGATGGGACATATAACTATGGCTACACCTTC. Residues: CASSLDGTYNYGYTF.

This chain uses TRBV9 with TRBJ2-5; D is uncertain. Germline loops: CDR1 SGDLS, CDR2 YYNGEE. V gave up 0 bases and J gave up 5 bases, with 14 bases separating them. The CDR3 runs to 15 residues. The CDR3 loop is CASSVEARVLETQYF. For the CDR3, the DNA is TGTGCCAGCAGCGTAGAAGCTAGGGTGTTGGAGACCCAGTACTTC.

This rearrangement joins TRBV7-2 to TRBJ1-1; possible D gene TRBD1, 6 bases. V shed 4 bases and J shed 4 bases, with 13 bases lying between them. The CDR3 spans 14 residues. CDR1 is SGHTA, CDR2 FQGNSA, per germline. The DNA for the CDR3 is TGTGCCAGCAGCTATACAGGGCGGGGCACTGAAGCTTTCTTT. It encodes CASSYTGRGTEAFF.

The J gene is TRBJ2-7, the V gene TRBV27; perhaps TRBD1 as D (5 bases). The CDR3 has 15 residues. V gave up 5 bases and J gave up 1 base, with 15 bases separating them. The germline gives CDR1 MNHEY, CDR2 SMNVEV (reference sequence). This CDR3 is CASSRRQPSSYEQYF. The CDR3 DNA reads as TGTGCCAGCAGTCGCCGACAGCCCTCGTCCTACGAGCAGTACTTC.

The V gene is TRBV27, the J gene TRBJ2-1, with TRBD2 matching 12 bases. V trimming: 5 bases; J trimming: 12 bases; junction bases outside the gene matches: 14. The CDR3 length is 16 residues. The germline gives CDR1 MNHEY, CDR2 SMNVEV (reference sequence). The CDR3 is CASSPGGASGGARQFF. CDR3 nucleotide sequence: TGTGCCAGCAGTCCCGGTGGGGCTAGCGGGGGGGCACGGCAGTTCTTC.